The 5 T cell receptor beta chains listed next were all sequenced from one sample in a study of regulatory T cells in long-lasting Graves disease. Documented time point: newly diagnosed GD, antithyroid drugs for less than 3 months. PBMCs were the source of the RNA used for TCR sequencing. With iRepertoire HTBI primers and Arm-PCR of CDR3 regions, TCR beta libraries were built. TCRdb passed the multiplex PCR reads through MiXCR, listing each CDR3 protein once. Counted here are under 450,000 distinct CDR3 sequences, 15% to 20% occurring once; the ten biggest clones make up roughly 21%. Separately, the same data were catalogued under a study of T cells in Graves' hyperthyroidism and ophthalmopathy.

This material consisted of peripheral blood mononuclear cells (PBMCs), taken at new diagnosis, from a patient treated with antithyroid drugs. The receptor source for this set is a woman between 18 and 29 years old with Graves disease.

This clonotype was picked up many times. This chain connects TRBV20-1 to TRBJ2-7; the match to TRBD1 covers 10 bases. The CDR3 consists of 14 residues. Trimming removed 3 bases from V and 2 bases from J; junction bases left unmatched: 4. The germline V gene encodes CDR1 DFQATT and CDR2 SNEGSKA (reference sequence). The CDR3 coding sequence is TGCAGTGCTAGGCGGGACAGGGGTGCCTACGAGCAGTACTTC. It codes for CSARRDRGAYEQYF.

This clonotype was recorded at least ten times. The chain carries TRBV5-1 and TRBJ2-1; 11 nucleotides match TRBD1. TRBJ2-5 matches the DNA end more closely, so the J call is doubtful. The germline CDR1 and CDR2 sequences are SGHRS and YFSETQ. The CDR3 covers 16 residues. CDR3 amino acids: CASSHLRTGGKKTQYF. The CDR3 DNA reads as TGCGCCAGCAGCCACCTCAGGACAGGGGGCAAGAAGACCCAGTACTTC.

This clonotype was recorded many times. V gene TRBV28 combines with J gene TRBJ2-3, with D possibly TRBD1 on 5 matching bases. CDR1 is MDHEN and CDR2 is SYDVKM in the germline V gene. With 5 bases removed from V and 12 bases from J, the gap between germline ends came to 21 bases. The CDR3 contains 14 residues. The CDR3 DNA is TGTGCCAGCAGTATCCAAAGACAGCCCTTGTACCAGTATTTT. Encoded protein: CASSIQRQPLYQYF.

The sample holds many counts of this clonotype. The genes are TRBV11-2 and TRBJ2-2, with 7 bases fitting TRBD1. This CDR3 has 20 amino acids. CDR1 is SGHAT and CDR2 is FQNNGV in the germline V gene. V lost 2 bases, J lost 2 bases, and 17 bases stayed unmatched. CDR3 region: CASSLTPGTDTPSNTGELFF. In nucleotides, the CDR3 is TGTGCCAGCAGCTTAACTCCCGGGACAGACACCCCTAGCAACACCGGGGAGCTGTTTTTT.

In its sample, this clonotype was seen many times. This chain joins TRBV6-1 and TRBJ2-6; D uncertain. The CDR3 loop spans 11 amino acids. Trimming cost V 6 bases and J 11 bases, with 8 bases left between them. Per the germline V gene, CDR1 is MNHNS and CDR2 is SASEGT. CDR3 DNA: TGTGCCAGCAGCCCTAACGACGTCCTGACTTTC. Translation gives CASSPNDVLTF.